The entry below gives a single TCR beta chain sequence along with its context. This record belongs to a study of control samples from healthy donors and cancer patients. Deletions cut 6 bases from V and 0 bases from J, with 11 bases between. There are 14 residues in the CDR3. Germline-derived CDR1 and CDR2 are LGHDT and YNNKEL (reference sequence). The table came from immunoSEQ multiplex PCR; TCRdb's copy has only in-frame clones and leaves some out. The repertoire includes about 230,000 clones, around 80% of them detected once, and 13% sits in the top ten. The chain links TRBV3-1 (or the pseudogene TRBV3-2) to TRBJ1-1, with D possibly TRBD1 on 5 matching bases. The specimen sequenced was PBMCs. The source is a woman in her sixties with lung cancer. The DNA for the CDR3 is TGTGCCAGCAGGGGGGTCTGGATGAACACTGAAGCTTTCTTT. Translated: CASRGVWMNTEAFF.